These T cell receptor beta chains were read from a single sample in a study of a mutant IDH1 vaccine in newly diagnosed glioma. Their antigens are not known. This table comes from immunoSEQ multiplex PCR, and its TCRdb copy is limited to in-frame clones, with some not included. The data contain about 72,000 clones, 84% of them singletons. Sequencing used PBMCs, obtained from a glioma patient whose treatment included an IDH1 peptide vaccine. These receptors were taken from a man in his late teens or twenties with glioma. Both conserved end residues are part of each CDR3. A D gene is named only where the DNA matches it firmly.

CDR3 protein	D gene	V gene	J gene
CASSQAAGGNQPQHF	.	TRBV4-3	TRBJ1-5
CASSTSQGNNSPLHF	.	TRBV19	TRBJ1-6
CASSAGDTLYGYTF	.	TRBV6-1	TRBJ1-2
CASNTVQGGEQYF	.	TRBV2	TRBJ2-7
CASSEPGQGHTEAFF	TRBD1	TRBV6-1	TRBJ1-1
CASSSRRDGTEAFF	.	TRBV11-1	TRBJ1-1
CASSVEATQNSYEQYF	.	TRBV9	TRBJ2-7
CAMSQGNTEAFF	.	TRBV10-3	TRBJ1-1
CASSGGTLQETQYF	.	TRBV5-1	TRBJ2-5
CAWSLGGSYTF	.	TRBV30	TRBJ1-2
CASSQELGGIGNQPQHF	.	TRBV4-1	TRBJ1-5
CASSGARGTEQFF	.	TRBV6-6	TRBJ2-1
CATVQGAEQYF	.	TRBV6-5	TRBJ2-7
CASRKDRHQPQHF	.	TRBV27	TRBJ1-5
CASSPGLESHEQYF	TRBD2	TRBV7-9	TRBJ2-7
CASSPRGPGLDSYEQYF	.	TRBV5-1	TRBJ2-7
CATSRDLAANQPQHF	.	TRBV15	TRBJ1-5
CASRPTGGPAYEQYF	TRBD1	TRBV6-5	TRBJ2-7
CASSFISRDNEQFF	.	TRBV27	TRBJ2-1
CASSLTGAGGETQYF	TRBD2	TRBV7-3	TRBJ2-5
CASILNTEAFF	.	TRBV5-1	TRBJ1-1
CASSLPGSTDTQYF	.	TRBV5-1	TRBJ2-3
CASSQDGGAGANVLTF	.	TRBV4-2	TRBJ2-6
CASSWGTGGWHDTGELFF	TRBD1	TRBV5-6	TRBJ2-2
CASSSLGGGEQFF	.	TRBV9	TRBJ2-1
CASRIGINQPQHF	.	TRBV28	TRBJ1-5
CATSRLPGWGGYTF	.	TRBV15	TRBJ1-2
CASSSRVQGEALYEQYF	.	TRBV5-1	TRBJ2-7
CASSLEGWLF	.	TRBV7-4	TRBJ1-2
CASSLGTGEVHGYTF	TRBD1	TRBV7-9	TRBJ1-2
CASSQSGTWDTGELFF	.	TRBV4-3	TRBJ2-2
CASSLGSGRVGDTQYF	TRBD2	TRBV28	TRBJ2-3
CASVLGQVGPNTEAFF	TRBD1	TRBV5-1	TRBJ1-1
CASSLDKNTEAFF	.	TRBV7-8	TRBJ1-1
CASSEAGIYEQYF	.	TRBV6-1	TRBJ2-7
CASSPQWLSSYEQYF	.	TRBV7-2	TRBJ2-7
CASSTRPGEINNQPQHF	.	TRBV5-5	TRBJ1-5
CASSQGTSGYNEQFF	TRBD2	TRBV7-3	TRBJ2-1
CASSFKQGPTEAFF	.	TRBV5-4	TRBJ1-1
CAWRPGRSYEQYF	.	TRBV30	TRBJ2-7
CASSQDSWGTATSTDTQYF	.	TRBV4-2	TRBJ2-3
CASNLGTGGFTEAFF	TRBD1	TRBV6-5	TRBJ1-1
CASSLLTSYNEQFF	.	TRBV7-2	TRBJ2-1
CASSEGLDHDTQYF	.	TRBV2	TRBJ2-3
CASSQDARGAGEYTEAFF	.	TRBV4-2	TRBJ1-1
CASSLVTGSNTEAFF	.	TRBV11-2	TRBJ1-1
CASSLGPGLIEQYF	.	TRBV7-2	TRBJ2-7
CASSHHRGETQYF	.	TRBV11-2	TRBJ2-5
CASSPLEGSEAFF	.	TRBV18	TRBJ1-1
CASSGGQTYEQYF	.	TRBV6-1	TRBJ2-7
CASSRGYNSPLHF	.	TRBV11-2	TRBJ1-6
CAISETPGQELFF	.	TRBV10-3	TRBJ1-4
CASSQEQNAYEQYF	.	TRBV4-2	TRBJ2-7
CASSQAGARGETQYF	.	TRBV4-1	TRBJ2-5